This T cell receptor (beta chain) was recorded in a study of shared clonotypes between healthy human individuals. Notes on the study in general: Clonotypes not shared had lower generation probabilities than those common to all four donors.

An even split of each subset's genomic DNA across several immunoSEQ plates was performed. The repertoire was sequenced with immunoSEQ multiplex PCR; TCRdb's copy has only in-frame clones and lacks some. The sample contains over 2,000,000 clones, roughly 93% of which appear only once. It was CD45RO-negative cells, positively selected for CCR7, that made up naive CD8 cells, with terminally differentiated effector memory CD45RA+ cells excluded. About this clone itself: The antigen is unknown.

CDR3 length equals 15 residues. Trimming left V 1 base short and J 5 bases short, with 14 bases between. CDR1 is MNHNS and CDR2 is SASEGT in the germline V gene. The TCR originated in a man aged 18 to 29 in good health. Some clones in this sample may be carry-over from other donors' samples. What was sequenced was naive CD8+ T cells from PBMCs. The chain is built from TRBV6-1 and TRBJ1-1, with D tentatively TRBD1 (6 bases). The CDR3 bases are TGTGCCAGCAGTGAAGGCGTGGGGGCGAGGACTGAAGCTTTCTTT. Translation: CASSEGVGARTEAFF.